Here is one T cell receptor (beta chain) with its context. This entry comes from a study of blood T cell repertoires in COVID-19. Authors' analysis steps: Reference gene primer amplification in the assay estimated nucleated cell counts. The assay was immunoSEQ multiplex PCR, and TCRdb's table has in-frame clones only and misses some. V, J and clone size were drawn from that table, and D and trimming were deduced from the DNA. The sample includes about 140,000 clones, roughly 85% seen only once; the top ten take roughly 3.4%. CDR3 length equals 16 residues. In germline, CDR1 is SGHTA, CDR2 FQGTGA. The V segment lost 2 bases and the J segment 6 bases; nucleotides outside the gene matches: 7.

The chain uses TRBV7-3 and TRBJ2-1; 10 nucleotides line up with TRBD2. The sequenced sample was peripheral blood. The TCR comes from a man aged 60 to 69 with acute or convalescent COVID-19. The DNA of the CDR3 is TGTGCCAGCAGCTTACTCGGGCTAGCGGGAGTCAATGAGCAGTTCTTC. Its protein product is CASSLLGLAGVNEQFF.